Listed here is a single T cell receptor beta chain. The entry originates in a study of CXCR3-negative and CXCR3-positive naive CD8 T cells. Germline lookup yields CDR1 SQVTM and CDR2 ANQGSEA. The CDR3 extends over 15 amino acids. The TRB libraries of cDNA were built by UMI-labeled 5' RACE. TCRdb reprocessed the 5' RACE reads and stores each CDR3 protein as one record, lacking DNA. This sample's table reports about 28,000 distinct CDR3 sequences. V usage is TRBV29-1 and J usage is TRBJ2-1. This sequence was found in a human donor in good health. Some clones in this sample may be carry-over from other donors' samples. Sequenced input: memory CD8+ T cells from blood. CDR3 amino acids: CSVEDLASSYNEQFF.